The rows below give T cell receptor beta chains drawn from one sample of a study of blood T cell repertoires in COVID-19. Generated by immunoSEQ multiplex PCR, the TCRdb table keeps only in-frame clones and is missing some. The sample holds 200,000 to 250,000 clones, 83% seen once. The sample was PBMCs or T cells enriched from blood (not recorded which). The receptors stem from a woman in her fifties or sixties who had been exposed to COVID-19. Both conserved end residues are part of each CDR3. D genes are given only for firm matches. Clone size is shown for a subset of rows, as once, few, many or a class of expanded clone.

CASSVQGAMNTEAFF | TGTGCCAGCAGCGTACAGGGGGCTATGAACACTGAAGCTTTCTTT | TRBD1 | TRBV25-1 | - | TRBJ1-1
CSVDAGGRTEAFF | TGCAGCGTTGATGCAGGGGGACGCACTGAAGCTTTCTTT | TRBD1 | TRBV29-1 | - | TRBJ1-1
CASSFKAAGEETQYF | TGCGCCAGCAGCTTTAAAGCGGCGGGGGAAGAGACCCAGTACTTC | TRBD2 | TRBV5-1 | - | TRBJ2-5
CSASEGTYEKLFF | TGCAGTGCTAGTGAGGGCACCTATGAAAAACTGTTTTTT | - | TRBV20-1 | - | TRBJ1-4
CASSPTGGETQYF | TGTGCCAGCTCACCAACAGGGGGAGAGACCCAGTACTTC | TRBD1 | TRBV18 | - | TRBJ2-5
CASSLEVAVSTDTQYF | TGTGCCAGCAGCTTAGAGGTAGCGGTCAGCACAGATACGCAGTATTTT | - | TRBV7-2 | - | TRBJ2-3
CSAVTASSGNTIYF | TGCAGCGCCGTGACGGCTAGCTCTGGAAACACCATATATTTT | - | TRBV29-1 | many | TRBJ1-3
CASSLRGGSTEAFF | TGTGCCAGCAGTCTGCGGGGCGGGAGCACTGAAGCTTTCTTT | - | TRBV27 | - | TRBJ1-1
CASSRDRDDEQFF | TGTGCCAGCAGTAGGGACAGGGACGATGAGCAGTTCTTC | TRBD1 | TRBV6-2/TRBV6-3 | - | TRBJ2-1
CAIRERLGQNEKLFF | TGTGCCATCAGGGAGAGACTGGGACAGAATGAAAAACTGTTTTTT | TRBD1 | TRBV10-3 | - | TRBJ1-4
CASSPQGSGNTIYF | TGTGCCAGCAGTCCGCAGGGGTCTGGAAACACCATATATTTT | - | TRBV6-6 | - | TRBJ1-3
CASRLGGLRNSSYNEQFF | TGCGCCAGCAGGCTGGGGGGACTCCGTAATTCTTCCTACAATGAGCAGTTCTTC | - | TRBV5-1 | - | TRBJ2-1
CASSEAAETQYF | TGTGCCAGCAGTGAGGCAGCGGAGACCCAGTACTTC | - | TRBV2 | - | TRBJ2-5
CASSIEVTSVNQPQHF | TGTGCCAGTAGTATAGAAGTCACATCTGTTAATCAGCCCCAGCATTTT | - | TRBV19 | - | TRBJ1-5
CASRQGNTEAFF | TGTGCCAGCCGGCAGGGGAACACTGAAGCTTTCTTT | - | TRBV6-5 | once | TRBJ1-1
CASSELTGVYSPLHF | TGTGCCAGCAGTGAATTAACAGGGGTCTATTCACCCCTCCACTTT | TRBD1 | TRBV6-1 | - | TRBJ1-6
CASSRTGNTEAFF | TGTGCCAGCAGCCGGACAGGGAACACTGAAGCTTTCTTT | TRBD1 | TRBV7-3 | - | TRBJ1-1
CASSTDRDTEAFF | TGTGCCAGCAGCACTGACCGGGACACTGAAGCTTTCTTT | - | TRBV6-4 | few | TRBJ1-1
CASSPVLDSKGPLHF | TGTGCCAGCAGTCCGGTCCTTGACTCGAAAGGACCCCTCCACTTT | - | TRBV3-1/TRBV3-2 | few | TRBJ1-6
CASSIPGAAQHF | TGTGCCAGTAGTATCCCTGGGGCGGCCCAGCATTTT | - | TRBV19 | - | TRBJ1-5
CAIRDPGQPYEQYF | TGTGCCATCAGGGATCCGGGACAGCCCTACGAGCAGTACTTC | TRBD1 | TRBV10-3 | few | TRBJ2-7
CASSQMLEGSTDTQYF | TGCGCCAGCAGCCAGATGCTGGAGGGCAGCACAGATACGCAGTATTTT | - | TRBV4-1 | once | TRBJ2-3
CASSYSGTGIETQYF | TGTGCCAGCAGTTACTCAGGGACAGGCATAGAGACCCAGTACTTC | TRBD1 | TRBV6-5 | few | TRBJ2-5
CASQTGGAAFF | TGTGCCAGCCAGACAGGGGGCGCAGCTTTCTTT | TRBD1 | TRBV19 | - | TRBJ1-1
CASSFSGGPYEQYF | TGTGCCAGCAGCTTTAGCGGGGGGCCCTACGAGCAGTACTTC | TRBD2 | TRBV7-2 | few | TRBJ2-7
CASSLTGGNSPLHF | TGTGCCAGCAGTTTGACAGGGGGTAATTCACCCCTCCACTTT | TRBD1 | TRBV6-2/TRBV6-3 | - | TRBJ1-6
CASSLAGANYGYTF | TGTGCCAGCAGCTTAGCAGGAGCTAACTATGGCTACACCTTC | - | TRBV7-9 | - | TRBJ1-2
CASSTTSVEQYF | TGTGCCAGCAGCACGACTAGTGTCGAGCAGTACTTC | - | TRBV5-5 | - | TRBJ2-7
CASSRLGAGGRGYTF | TGTGCCAGCAGCCGACTGGGCGCAGGGGGTAGGGGCTACACCTTC | TRBD1 | TRBV28 | - | TRBJ1-2
CASSLDGGAGEKLFF | TGTGCCAGCAGCTTAGATGGGGGCGCAGGGGAAAAACTGTTTTTT | - | TRBV11-2 | - | TRBJ1-4
CASSKKGTGGNTGELFF | TGTGCCAGTAGCAAAAAAGGGACAGGGGGCAACACCGGGGAGCTGTTTTTT | TRBD1 | TRBV19 | few | TRBJ2-2
CASSFRDRTEAFF | TGTGCCAGCAGTTTCAGGGACAGGACTGAAGCTTTCTTT | TRBD1 | TRBV25-1 | few | TRBJ1-1
CASSLEAGDTEAFF | TGCGCCAGCAGCTTGGAAGCAGGGGACACTGAAGCTTTCTTT | - | TRBV5-1 | - | TRBJ1-1
CASSLSSSGNTIYF | TGTGCCAGCAGTCTGAGTTCCTCTGGAAACACCATATATTTT | - | TRBV6-2/TRBV6-3 | - | TRBJ1-3
CASSEARVKQPQHF | TGTGCCAGCAGTGAAGCACGGGTGAAACAGCCCCAGCATTTT | - | TRBV6-1 | - | TRBJ1-5
CASSPGTVHYFMGYTF | TGTGCCAGCAGCCCCGGGACAGTTCATTACTTTATGGGCTACACCTTC | TRBD1 | TRBV11-2 | - | TRBJ1-2
CASSQDARREETQYF | TGTGCCAGCAGCCAAGACGCGCGGAGGGAAGAGACCCAGTACTTC | - | TRBV3-1/TRBV3-2 | - | TRBJ2-5
CATTAGSGTEAFF | TGTGCCACCACTGCAGGGTCAGGCACTGAAGCTTTCTTT | - | TRBV24-1 | - | TRBJ1-1
CASSLTGVGNLQPQHF | TGTGCCAGCAGCTTGACGGGAGTCGGGAATTTGCAGCCCCAGCATTTT | - | TRBV7-2 | - | TRBJ1-5
CASSVAWGDTEAFF | TGTGCCAGCAGCGTAGCGTGGGGAGACACTGAAGCTTTCTTT | - | TRBV9 | once | TRBJ1-1